The entry below gives a single T cell receptor beta chain sequence along with its context. Per the authors' pipeline: Counts of nucleated cells, estimated from reference gene primer amplification, were obtained. Profiled with immunoSEQ multiplex PCR; TCRdb holds only in-frame clones, not every one. The V and J calls and clone size were taken over from that table, and D and trimming were inferred from the DNA. The sample has approximately 180,000 clones; roughly 76% are singletons. This CDR3 is 12 amino acids long. The germline V gene encodes CDR1 SNHLY and CDR2 FYNNEI. V lost 8 bases and J 0 bases, leaving 7 bases between the germline ends. Patients in Seattle were enrolled during active infection, then followed longitudinally. This record belongs to a study of blood T cell repertoires in COVID-19.

The receptor comes from a woman of 80 years or more with COVID-19, enrolled during active disease. Sequenced material: peripheral blood. The rearrangement links TRBV2 to TRBJ2-5, with D possibly being TRBD2 (6 bases). The CDR3 bases are TGTGCCAGCCGGGACTACCAAGAGACCCAGTACTTC. This translates into CASRDYQETQYF.